A single sample is the source of the 25 T cell receptor beta chains below, sequenced in a study of blood T cell repertoires in COVID-19. The repertoire was sequenced with immunoSEQ multiplex PCR; TCRdb's copy has only in-frame clones and lacks some. The sample includes over 200,000 clones, roughly nine tenths seen only once; the top ten take less than 15%. Sequenced: peripheral blood. All receptors come from a woman aged 18 to 35 who had recovered from COVID-19.

The CDR3 region is CASSDRTLEAYF. Here the CDR3 DNA reads TGTGCCAGCAGTGACCGAACGTTGGAGGCGTACTTC. The V call is TRBV25-1, the J call TRBJ2-7, with D perhaps TRBD2 (5 bases). Germline V gene lookup returns CDR1 MGHDK and CDR2 SYGVNS. The CDR3 is 12 amino acids. V dropped 3 bases and J dropped 12 bases, with 15 bases sitting between them.

This chain links TRBV25-1 with TRBJ1-5; TRBD1 matches 7 bases. The V and J ends lost 2 bases and 0 bases, in that order; junction bases with no gene match: 1. The germline V gene encodes CDR1 MGHDK and CDR2 SYGVNS. CDR3 length equals 15 residues. CDR3 in DNA: TGTGCCAGCAGTGAAGGGACAGATAGCAATCAGCCCCAGCATTTT. It encodes CASSEGTDSNQPQHF.

The chain carries TRBV6-5 and TRBJ1-4; weak D call: TRBD1 (5 bases). The V gene lost 6 bases and the J gene lost 8 bases, with 13 bases spanning the gap. Per the germline V gene, CDR1 is MNHEY and CDR2 is SVGAGI. This CDR3 comprises 13 residues. Here the CDR3 DNA reads TGTGCCAGCAGACAGGAAATCTGGGAAAAACTGTTTTTT. This codes for CASRQEIWEKLFF.

The genes are TRBV2 and TRBJ1-1; a possible D gene is TRBD1 (6 bases). The CDR3 spans 14 residues. The germline gives CDR1 SNHLY, CDR2 FYNNEI. V gave up 6 bases and J gave up 1 base, with 12 bases separating them. The CDR3 nucleotides read TGTGCCAGCAGAAAAGGACAGCCGAACACTGAAGCTTTCTTT. Its translation: CASRKGQPNTEAFF.

The V call is TRBV25-1, the J call TRBJ2-1, with TRBD1 as a possible D gene (6 bases). Trimming cost V 4 bases and J 8 bases, with 21 bases left between them. The length of the CDR3 is 16 residues. Germline V lookup: CDR1 MGHDK, CDR2 SYGVNS. CDR3 DNA sequence: TGTGCCAGCAGTGGGGCTGGACAGCCTCCTATCGATGAGCAGTTCTTC. It encodes CASSGAGQPPIDEQFF.

Regarding this clone: The junction departs from the called germline gene at one end, perhaps through a read error. This CDR3 reads CASSLFPRGPYNSPLHF. DNA of the CDR3: TGTGCCAGCAGCTTATTCCCCAGGGGCCCATATAATTCACCCCTCCACTTT. The gene calls are TRBV27 and TRBJ1-6, with D perhaps TRBD1 (6 bases). Germline-derived CDR1 and CDR2 are MNHEY and SMNVEV (reference sequence). This CDR3 spans 17 amino acids.

The J gene is TRBJ1-2, the V gene TRBV30; 9 bases agree with TRBD1. Losses at the gene ends were 4 bases for V and 3 bases for J; bases not matched to a gene: 6. The germline gives CDR1 GTSNPN, CDR2 SVGIG (reference sequence). The CDR3 consists of 14 residues. The CDR3 loop is CAWMVGQGDYGYTF. As DNA, the CDR3 is TGTGCCTGGATGGTGGGACAGGGTGACTATGGCTACACCTTC.

V and J are TRBV20-1 and TRBJ2-5; D is unresolved. CDR3 length equals 11 residues. Trimming stripped 6 bases from V and 0 bases from J, with 5 bases between. Germline V gene data show CDR1 as DFQATT and CDR2 as SNEGSKA (reference sequence). DNA of the CDR3: TGCAGTGCCCGGGACCAAGAGACCCAGTACTTC. It encodes CSARDQETQYF.

This rearrangement joins TRBV5-5 to TRBJ2-1, with unresolved D. Germline CDR1 and CDR2: SGHKS and YYEKEE (reference sequence). The germline V and J ends were trimmed by 0 bases and 5 bases, with 3 bases remaining between them. The CDR3 consists of 12 residues. The CDR3 sequence: CASSLVDNEQFF. The CDR3 bases are TGTGCCAGCAGCTTGGTAGACAATGAGCAGTTCTTC.

The rearrangement joins TRBV13 to TRBJ2-7, with TRBD2 as a possible D gene (6 bases). Trimming removed 5 bases at V and 5 bases at J, with 10 bases between. CDR3 length: 12 residues. Germline CDR1 is PRHDT and CDR2 is FYEKMQ (reference sequence). CDR3 in DNA: TGTGCCAGCAGCGGACTAATCGACGAGCAGTACTTC. As protein: CASSGLIDEQYF.

The rearrangement uses TRBV7-2 and TRBJ1-1, with D possibly TRBD1 on 5 matching bases. Germline-derived CDR1 and CDR2 are SGHTA and FQGNSA. Trimming stripped 5 bases from V and 4 bases from J, with 11 bases between. The length of the CDR3 is 13 residues. The CDR3 sequence: CASSSRVATEAFF. The CDR3 DNA sequence: TGTGCCAGCAGCAGCAGGGTAGCCACTGAAGCTTTCTTT.

CDR3 in DNA: TGCAGCGTTGAGGCGGGAGGGCTCAGTGAGCAGTTCTTC. It codes for CSVEAGGLSEQFF. This chain connects TRBV29-1 to TRBJ2-1; 9 bases are shared with TRBD2. From germline, CDR1 is SQVTM and CDR2 ANQGSEA. The CDR3 extends over 13 amino acids. V was clipped by 3 bases and J by 9 bases; unmatched bases: 6.

This chain joins TRBV5-6 and TRBJ2-1; TRBD2 matches 7 bases. V was clipped by 7 bases and J by 0 bases; unmatched bases: 7. Germline V gene sequence: CDR1 SGHDT, CDR2 YYEEEE. The CDR3 has 15 residues. CDR3 in amino acids: CASLGRESSYNEQFF. In DNA, the CDR3 is TGTGCCAGCCTTGGGCGGGAGAGCTCCTACAATGAGCAGTTCTTC.

V usage is TRBV9 and J usage is TRBJ2-1; D possibly corresponds to TRBD2 (6 bases). Germline CDR1 and CDR2: SGDLS and YYNGEE. The CDR3 length is 15 residues. V lost 4 bases to trimming and J lost 8 bases, with 19 bases between them. The CDR3 region has the DNA TGTGCCAGCAGCCCCTGGGAGGCCCGAGGGGATGAGCAGTTCTTC. Translated, it gives CASSPWEARGDEQFF.

This chain connects TRBV4-2 to TRBJ1-6; weak D call: TRBD1 (5 bases). CDR1 LGHNA and CDR2 YNFKEQ come from the germline V gene. The CDR3 has 15 amino acids. V shed 4 bases and J shed 5 bases, with 12 bases lying between them. CDR3: CASSPLTEDNSPLHF. Here the CDR3 DNA reads TGTGCCAGCAGCCCTTTGACAGAAGATAATTCACCCCTCCACTTT.

The chain has TRBV9 and TRBJ1-1; no firm D call. V was clipped by 4 bases and J by 5 bases, with 15 bases between them. Germline CDR1 and CDR2: SGDLS and YYNGEE. There are 14 residues in the CDR3. This CDR3 reads CASSSLGSRTEAFF. CDR3 sequence (DNA): TGTGCCAGCAGCTCCCTAGGGAGCCGGACTGAAGCTTTCTTT.

The J gene is TRBJ1-1, the V gene TRBV5-5; 9 nucleotides align to TRBD1. V trimming: 4 bases; J trimming: 8 bases; junction bases outside the gene matches: 9. The CDR3 contains 14 residues. Germline lookup yields CDR1 SGHKS and CDR2 YYEKEE (reference sequence). The CDR3 nucleotides read TGTGCCAGCAGCGAGACTCCCGGGACAGGGGAAGCTTTCTTT. Translated: CASSETPGTGEAFF.

The J gene is TRBJ1-1, the V gene TRBV6-5; the D gene is possibly TRBD1 (5 bases). Between the trimmed V and J ends, which lost 0 bases and 0 bases, there was a span of 11 bases. Germline assignment: CDR1 MNHEY and CDR2 SVGAGI. CDR3 length equals 16 residues. The CDR3 protein is CASSYSRQGLNTEAFF. CDR3 DNA sequence: TGTGCCAGCAGTTACTCGCGGCAGGGATTGAACACTGAAGCTTTCTTT.

The chain is built from TRBV5-5 and TRBJ2-2, with unresolved D. V was cut by 4 bases and J by 5 bases, with 12 bases left in between. The CDR3 spans 14 residues. In germline, CDR1 is SGHKS, CDR2 YYEKEE (reference sequence). CDR3 coding DNA: TGTGCCAGCAGCCCGCGGTTTGGAACCGGGGAGCTGTTTTTT. It codes for CASSPRFGTGELFF.

This clone was counted a single time. This sequence joins TRBV5-4 and TRBJ1-2; TRBD1 aligns across 9 bases. This CDR3 region has 14 residues. Germline V gives CDR1 SGHNT, CDR2 YYREEE (reference sequence). Unmatched junction bases numbered 7, after V lost 5 bases and J lost 5 bases. In nucleotides, the CDR3 is TGTGCCAGCAGTCTTCCACAGGGGGCTTATGGCTACACCTTC. This encodes CASSLPQGAYGYTF.

The V call is TRBV6-5, the J call TRBJ1-3, with a weak D call TRBD1 (5 bases). Trimming took off 2 bases at V and 4 bases at J, with 12 bases between the two ends. The CDR3 extends over 15 amino acids. Germline V gene data show CDR1 as MNHEY and CDR2 as SVGAGI. The CDR3: CASSYTQTVGNTIYF. The CDR3 DNA follows: TGTGCCAGCAGTTACACCCAGACAGTAGGAAACACCATATATTTT.

The chain carries TRBV5-4 and TRBJ2-7; tentative D call: TRBD1 (5 bases). In germline, CDR1 is SGHNT, CDR2 YYREEE (reference sequence). The CDR3 consists of 15 residues. Trimming removed 4 bases at V and 5 bases at J, with 19 bases between. CDR3 amino acids: CASSLTQGSVDEQYF. In DNA form, the CDR3 reads TGTGCCAGCAGCCTAACTCAGGGATCGGTCGACGAGCAGTACTTC.

This chain joins TRBV7-3 and TRBJ1-2, with D perhaps TRBD1 (6 bases). This CDR3 spans 14 amino acids. The V end was cut by 2 bases, the J end by 7 bases, with 14 bases between. The germline gives CDR1 SGHTA, CDR2 FQGTGA. The CDR3 loop is CASSLSRGRSGYTF. Written as DNA, the CDR3 is TGTGCCAGCAGCTTATCCAGGGGCAGATCTGGCTACACCTTC.

The chain employs TRBV4-1 and TRBJ1-2, with TRBD1 matching 8 bases. Germline V lookup: CDR1 MGHRA, CDR2 YSYEKL. Germline trimming cut 4 bases from V and 5 bases from J; bases unmatched to any gene: 9. The CDR3 contains 15 residues. CDR3 in amino acids: CASSPRQGSDYGYTF. The CDR3 region has the DNA TGCGCCAGCAGCCCCAGACAGGGGAGTGATTATGGCTACACCTTC.

CDR3 loop: CASSNDQGGTEAFF. CDR3 DNA: TGTGCCAGCAGTAACGATCAGGGAGGCACTGAAGCTTTCTTT. The V and J genes are TRBV6-5 and TRBJ1-1, with D perhaps matching TRBD1 (5 bases). V lost 5 bases, J lost 4 bases, and 14 bases lay in between. Germline loops: CDR1 MNHEY, CDR2 SVGAGI. The CDR3 runs 14 residues.